A selection of T cell receptor beta chains follows, all from one sample in a study of OX40 agonist ivuxolimab in advanced cancers. Libraries were prepared by immunoSEQ multiplex PCR; TCRdb keeps only in-frame clonotypes and omits some of them. The data show over 100,000 clones, with about nine tenths seen just once and approximately 0.99% held by the top ten. The sequencing used CD4+ or CD8+ T cells sorted from blood, collected in a trial of the OX40 agonist ivuxolimab. Receptors were obtained from an adult with an advanced solid tumor such as melanoma, head and neck, liver or kidney cancer. Both conserved end residues are trimmed from each CDR3.

V: TRBV6-4
J: TRBJ2-1
CDR3: ASSLGQNYNEQF

V: TRBV11-2
J: TRBJ2-3
CDR3: ASRGTDTQY

V: TRBV28
J: TRBJ1-4
CDR3: ASSLRGTALDEKLF

V: TRBV5-4
J: TRBJ1-5
CDR3: ASSQGQGNQPQH

V: TRBV5-1
J: TRBJ1-3
CDR3: ASSLERGPGNTIY

V: TRBV5-4
J: TRBJ2-2
CDR3: ASSFGQGNTGELF

V: TRBV6-6
J: TRBJ1-2
CDR3: ASSYGGRRTGYT

V: TRBV6-5
J: TRBJ1-2
CDR3: ASRRLQGFGYT

V: TRBV6-1
J: TRBJ1-3
CDR3: ASSVIQGVGGNTIY

V: TRBV5-1
J: TRBJ1-1
CDR3: ASSLTVNTEAF

V: TRBV18
J: TRBJ1-1
CDR3: ASSPRQVNTEAF

V: TRBV7-8
J: TRBJ2-1
CDR3: ASSQGVGQGMNEQF

V: TRBV7-2
J: TRBJ1-5
CDR3: ASSPTGYNQPQH

V: TRBV5-1
J: TRBJ1-1
CDR3: ASSLVVGGTEAF

V: TRBV5-1
J: TRBJ2-3
CDR3: ASSLTDSTDTQY

V: TRBV5-4
J: TRBJ1-2
CDR3: ASSFGDFGGYT

V: TRBV9
J: TRBJ2-7
CDR3: ASSPLSTGGSNEQY

V: TRBV11-2
J: TRBJ2-7
CDR3: ASSFSGLAAYYEQY

V: TRBV2
J: TRBJ2-3
CDR3: ASSALNTDTQY

V: TRBV6-5
J: TRBJ2-3
CDR3: ASSPLGGADTQY

V: TRBV4-1
J: TRBJ2-3
CDR3: ASSRGDSTDTQY

V: TRBV11-3
J: TRBJ2-5
CDR3: ASSFDSQETQY

V: TRBV4-1
J: TRBJ2-1
CDR3: ASSPSQRTTEQF

V: TRBV9
J: TRBJ1-5
CDR3: ASSVDTAINQPQH

V: TRBV28
J: TRBJ2-2
CDR3: ASGVGQGTTGELF

V: TRBV6-5
J: TRBJ1-1
CDR3: ASSYRVGVNTEAF

V: TRBV19
J: TRBJ2-2
CDR3: ASTYYPPSSSITGELF

V: TRBV28
J: TRBJ1-3
CDR3: ASRHHLGQGLAGNTIY

V: TRBV9
J: TRBJ2-3
CDR3: ASSPSGRGPDTQY

V: TRBV19
J: TRBJ2-5
CDR3: ASSIGGRAGETQY

V: TRBV9
J: TRBJ2-3
CDR3: ASSVWSSGTDTQY

V: TRBV2
J: TRBJ2-5
CDR3: ASSGSSSGTQY

V: TRBV28
J: TRBJ2-1
CDR3: ASSSTGQTLGNEQF

V: TRBV19
J: TRBJ1-5
CDR3: ASSGQIHQPQH

V: TRBV18
J: TRBJ1-1
CDR3: ASSPGALGNTEAF

V: TRBV19
J: TRBJ1-6
CDR3: ASGQGDSPLH

V: TRBV5-1
J: TRBJ2-1
CDR3: ASSSEPTGTSSYNEQF

V: TRBV5-1
J: TRBJ1-6
CDR3: ASSLGPGNSPLH

V: TRBV30
J: TRBJ1-4
CDR3: AWRIQSEKLF

V: TRBV5-1
J: TRBJ2-7
CDR3: ASRSKGQNDEQY

V: TRBV18
J: TRBJ2-7
CDR3: ASSGMGQGAYEQY

V: TRBV28
J: TRBJ2-1
CDR3: ASSLPGLAEF

V: TRBV19
J: TRBJ2-3
CDR3: ASSIPGYSGPDTQY

V: TRBV9
J: TRBJ1-1
CDR3: ASSVDPGQLTEAF

V: TRBV28
J: TRBJ1-5
CDR3: ASSSPGQAMGGNQPQH

V: TRBV27
J: TRBJ1-4
CDR3: ASAGRGVEGKLF